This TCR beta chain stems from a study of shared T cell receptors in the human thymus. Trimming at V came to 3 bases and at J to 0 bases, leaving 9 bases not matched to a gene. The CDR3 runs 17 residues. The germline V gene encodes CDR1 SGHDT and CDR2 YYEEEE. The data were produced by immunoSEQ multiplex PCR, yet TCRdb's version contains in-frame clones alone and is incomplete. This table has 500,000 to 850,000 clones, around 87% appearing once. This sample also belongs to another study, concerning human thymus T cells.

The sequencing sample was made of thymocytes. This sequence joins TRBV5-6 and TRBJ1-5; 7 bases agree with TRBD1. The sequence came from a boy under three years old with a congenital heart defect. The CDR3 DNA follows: TGTGCCAGCAGCTCCTCGCGGGACAGAAATAGCAATCAGCCCCAGCATTTT. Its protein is CASSSSRDRNSNQPQHF.